This T cell receptor beta chain was profiled in a study of blood T cell repertoires in COVID-19. Study details: Sources were T cells, B-cell-depleted T cells, or PBMCs; the material itself was cDNA or gDNA.

Recruitment covered roughly 24 US areas and drew participants whose ages spanned roughly 18 to 90 years. Before being deemed recovered, Cohort 3 donors had two negative PCRs, clearance, or symptom resolution. Authors' processing steps: The authors estimated nucleated cell counts from reference gene primer amplification. TCRdb's copy holds only in-frame clones and misses some; the assay was immunoSEQ multiplex PCR. V and J calls and clone size are as listed in that table; D and trimming were resolved from the DNA. This sample has 350,000 to 450,000 clones, with around 83% found just once. A note on this clone: This same CDR3 is encoded by further DNA sequences in the sample.

In germline, CDR1 is SEHNR, CDR2 FQNEAQ (reference sequence). Germline trimming cut 5 bases from V and 5 bases from J; bases unmatched to any gene: 9. The CDR3 has 15 residues. The J gene is TRBJ2-5, the V gene TRBV7-9, with TRBD1 identical over 9 bases. The source of this sequence is a woman aged 45-59 years who had recovered from COVID-19. The material sequenced was PBMCs or T cells enriched from blood (not recorded which). The CDR3 sequence is CASSPTGGFGETQYF. The CDR3 DNA reads as TGTGCCAGCAGCCCCACAGGGGGCTTCGGGGAGACCCAGTACTTC.